One sample yielded the 18 T cell receptor beta chains listed below, sequenced in a study of T cells after yellow fever vaccination. TCRdb processed the 5' RACE reads anew with MiXCR; each CDR3 protein has one entry. The sample has 400,000 to 450,000 distinct CDR3 sequences; 15% to 20% are singletons. The sample here was PBMCs, taken before the yellow fever booster vaccination. The receptors derive from a man younger than 35 who received the YFV17D yellow fever vaccine.

The V gene is TRBV29-1, the J gene TRBJ1-1; D not certain. The CDR3 extends over 11 amino acids. The V gene's germline CDR1 is SQVTM and CDR2 ANQGSEA. V lost 6 bases, J lost 0 bases, and 5 bases lay in between. CDR3 coding DNA: TGCAGCGTAAACTTGAACACTGAAGCTTTCTTT. Translated, it gives CSVNLNTEAFF.

The V and J genes are TRBV2 and TRBJ1-5, with D unclear. The ends were cut back, 5 bases at V and 3 bases at J, with 14 bases in the middle. Germline CDR1 and CDR2: SNHLY and FYNNEI. This CDR3 is 15 amino acids long. CDR3: CASSLSGLTNQPQHF. The CDR3 nucleotides read TGTGCCAGCAGTCTCAGTGGGCTTACCAATCAGCCCCAGCATTTT.

This clonotype has just a few counts. The chain recombines TRBV4-3 with TRBJ1-4; TRBD1 is a possible D gene (6 bases). Germline values: CDR1 LGHNA, CDR2 YSLEER. V lost 1 base and J lost 8, with 17 bases in between. The CDR3 has 16 amino acids. Here the CDR3 DNA reads TGCGCCAGCAGCCAAGTAGCGTACAGGGATGGGGAAAAACTGTTTTTT. This translates into CASSQVAYRDGEKLFF.

The rearrangement joins TRBV12-3 or TRBV12-4 to TRBJ1-1; a weak D match, TRBD1 (6 bases). The V and J ends lost 5 bases and 4 bases respectively, with 11 bases between them. The CDR3 is 13 amino acids. The CDR3 reads CASSLTTGTEAFF. DNA for the CDR3: TGTGCCAGCAGTCTAACGACAGGCACTGAAGCTTTCTTT.

This rearrangement joins TRBV2 to TRBJ1-2; the D gene is possibly TRBD1 (5 bases). The V end lost 8 bases, the J end lost 2 bases, and 27 bases lay between the germline ends. This CDR3 is built from 18 residues. Germline V lookup: CDR1 SNHLY, CDR2 FYNNEI. CDR3 sequence (DNA): TGTGCCAGCCGGCCCCCATTGAACAGGACTAAACTAAACTATGGCTACACCTTC. This sequence encodes CASRPPLNRTKLNYGYTF.

In its sample, this clonotype was seen a few times. This chain connects TRBV6-5 to TRBJ1-5, with TRBD1 matching 9 bases. The trim removed 6 bases at V and 7 bases at J, leaving 10 bases unmatched. CDR3 length equals 15 residues. Germline CDR1 reads MNHEY; CDR2 reads SVGAGI. This CDR3 reads CASRRTGAQGQPQHF. The CDR3 DNA is TGTGCCAGCAGAAGGACAGGGGCCCAGGGGCAGCCCCAGCATTTT.

This clonotype was recorded many times. The chain employs TRBV7-2 and TRBJ2-7, with a possible D match to TRBD2 (6 bases). The germline CDR1 and CDR2 sequences are SGHTA and FQGNSA. The length of the CDR3 is 14 residues. The V gene lost 6 bases and the J gene lost 4 bases, with 16 bases spanning the gap. Written as DNA, the CDR3 is TGTGCCAGCAGTCGGTCCGGGGGATGGTACGAGCAGTACTTC. It specifies CASSRSGGWYEQYF.

The chain couples TRBV7-2 to TRBJ1-1; D not certain. Trimming took 5 bases from V and 3 from J, leaving 16 bases between them. The CDR3 contains 15 residues. The germline V gene encodes CDR1 SGHTA and CDR2 FQGNSA. The CDR3 sequence is CASSRRWERDTEAFF. The CDR3 DNA follows: TGTGCCAGCAGCCGACGCTGGGAGCGGGACACTGAAGCTTTCTTT. The full variable domain, its missing parts supplied by reference TRBV7-2 and TRBJ1-1, is GAGVSQSPSNKVTEKGKDVELRCDPISGHTALYWYRQSLGQGLEFLIYFQGNSAPDKSGLPSDRFSAERTGGSVSTLTIQRTQQEDSAVYLCASSRRWERDTEAFFGQGTRLTVV.

This clonotype was seen more than once but under ten times. The chain links TRBV29-1 to TRBJ1-5, with 10 nucleotides matching TRBD1. The CDR3 covers 13 residues. Germline trimming cut 4 bases from V and 5 bases from J; bases unmatched to any gene: 2. In germline, CDR1 is SQVTM, CDR2 ANQGSEA. The CDR3 protein is CSVGDRGDQPQHF. The CDR3 region has the DNA TGCAGCGTTGGGGACAGGGGTGATCAGCCCCAGCATTTT.

This clonotype was recorded a few times. The chain links TRBV25-1 to TRBJ2-1, with D possibly being TRBD1 (6 bases). The CDR3 loop spans 15 amino acids. V was trimmed by 2 bases and J by 5 bases, leaving 13 bases between them. From germline, CDR1 is MGHDK and CDR2 SYGVNS. CDR3 sequence: CASSETGTFNNEQFF. The CDR3 DNA is TGTGCCAGCAGTGAAACGGGGACATTCAACAATGAGCAGTTCTTC. Combining the CDR3 with reference TRBV25-1 and TRBJ2-1 gives the whole variable domain EADIYQTPRYLVIGTGKKITLECSQTMGHDKMYWYQQDPGMELHLIHYSYGVNSTEKGDLSSESTVSRIRTEHFPLTLESARPSHTSQYLCASSETGTFNNEQFFGPGTRLTVL.

This clonotype was picked up a small number of times. This chain uses TRBV29-1 with TRBJ2-5, with D possibly being TRBD1 or TRBD2 (6 bases each). From germline, CDR1 is SQVTM and CDR2 ANQGSEA. The V gene lost 0 bases and the J gene lost 7 bases, with 12 bases spanning the gap. CDR3 length: 13 residues. The CDR3 DNA sequence: TGCAGCGTTGAAGAGGGGGGCGGCGGGACCCAGTACTTC. It encodes CSVEEGGGGTQYF. Full variable domain (remainder filled in from reference TRBV29-1 and TRBJ2-5): SAVISQKPSRDICQRGTSLTIQCQVDSQVTMMFWYRQQPGQSLTLIATANQGSEATYESGFVIDKFPISRPNLTFSTLTVSNMSPEDSSIYLCSVEEGGGGTQYFGPGTRLLVL.

The chain carries TRBV11-2 and TRBJ2-7; maybe TRBD2 (6 bases). The CDR3 extends over 14 amino acids. CDR1 and CDR2 (germline): SGHAT, FQNNGV. V was cut by 3 bases and J by 3 bases, with 12 bases left in between. The chain's CDR3 is CASSFLGGIYEQYF. The DNA for the CDR3 is TGTGCCAGCAGCTTTCTCGGAGGGATCTACGAGCAGTACTTC.

A few counts support this clonotype. This chain connects TRBV6-6 to TRBJ2-7; 11 bases match TRBD1. The CDR3 loop spans 14 amino acids. The germline V gene has CDR1 MNHNY and CDR2 SVGAGI (reference sequence). The J segment lost 6 bases and the V segment lost 6 bases, leaving 7 bases of the junction unmatched. CDR3 in amino acids: CASSLGQGAIEQYV. CDR3 nucleotides: TGTGCCAGCAGCCTAGGACAGGGGGCGATCGAGCAGTACGTC.

In this sample, this clonotype turned up a few times. The chain recombines TRBV6-5 with TRBJ1-2, with 7 positions matching TRBD1. Germline V gene lookup returns CDR1 MNHEY and CDR2 SVGAGI. V shed 7 bases and J 5 bases; nucleotides not matched to a gene: 10. This CDR3 has 14 amino acids. This CDR3 is CASTAGTVWYGYTF. CDR3 sequence (DNA): TGTGCCAGCACCGCCGGGACAGTATGGTATGGCTACACCTTC.

This clonotype was seen a few times. V and J are TRBV7-2 and TRBJ1-3; weak D call: TRBD1 (6 bases). The CDR3 contains 13 residues. Trimming removed 8 bases at V and 2 bases at J, with 10 bases between. The germline CDR1 and CDR2 sequences are SGHTA and FQGNSA. The CDR3 DNA sequence: TGTGCCAGCGTTCCAGGGGCTGGAAACACCATATATTTT. Translation gives CASVPGAGNTIYF.

In its sample, this clonotype was seen a few times. The chain couples TRBV4-3 to TRBJ2-1; D uncertain. Per germline, CDR1 LGHNA and CDR2 YSLEER. V lost 0 bases and J lost 0, with 12 bases in between. The CDR3 covers 17 residues. The CDR3 DNA reads TGCGCCAGCAGCCAAGATCCCCCTTTGAGCTCCTACAATGAGCAGTTCTTC. Its translation is CASSQDPPLSSYNEQFF.

This clonotype was detected a few times. The chain recombines TRBV4-1 with TRBJ1-1, with unresolved D. The V gene's germline CDR1 is MGHRA and CDR2 YSYEKL. The CDR3 extends over 15 amino acids. Trimming removed 2 bases from V and 0 bases from J, with 10 bases in between. CDR3 sequence (DNA): TGCGCCAGCAGCCAAATACATGGGGTGAACACTGAAGCTTTCTTT. Protein sequence: CASSQIHGVNTEAFF.

This clonotype was observed a handful of times. The genes are TRBV29-1 and TRBJ2-1; 10 bases match TRBD2. The junction had 5 bases not matched to a gene; V was cut back by 4 bases and J by 8 bases. CDR1 and CDR2 (germline): SQVTM, ANQGSEA. The CDR3 is 13 amino acids. The DNA for the CDR3 is TGCAGCGTTGCAAGCGGGGGGGCGGATGAGCAGTTCTTC. Protein sequence: CSVASGGADEQFF.